One T cell receptor (beta chain) is described in this entry. Antigen: not known. The source of the sample is a study of OX40 agonist ivuxolimab in advanced cancers. Study information: Ivuxolimab, which patients received intravenously every 2 weeks, was dosed at 0.01 to 10 mg/kg. The study's findings and limits: Partial responders treated at 0.1-3.0 mg/kg exhibited clonal expansion among the lowest measured. By week 6 at 0.1 to 3.0 mg/kg, blood CD4+ and CD8+ T cells had expanded clonally.

Sequenced by immunoSEQ multiplex PCR; TCRdb stores in-frame clones only, minus some. The sample includes tens of thousands of clones, approximately 91% seen only once; the top ten take about 4%. V shed 3 bases, J shed 0 bases, and the junction held 7 bases outside the gene matches. Germline CDR1 MDHEN, CDR2 SYDVKM. The CDR3 loop spans 17 amino acids. The chain uses TRBV28 and TRBJ1-3, with TRBD1 matching over 8 bases. The sequence was obtained from an adult with an advanced solid tumor such as melanoma, head and neck, liver or kidney cancer. The material was CD4+ or CD8+ T cells sorted from blood, obtained in a trial of the OX40 agonist ivuxolimab. DNA for the CDR3: TGTGCCAGCAGTTTCCTACCAGGGGGCATCTCTGGAAACACCATATATTTT. Translation: CASSFLPGGISGNTIYF.